The sequence of this T cell receptor (beta chain) was determined in a study of cytomegalovirus exposure and HLA in healthy donors. Across the study: Roughly 89 million unique TCR sequences came from HLA-typed donors in an early release. Caucasian-associated ancestry cluster membership applied to just over 80% of 398 genotyped donors. Study-wide points: The presence/absence work took it that sequencing depth was about the same across donors. TCR beta sequences reportedly predicted the HLA-A and HLA-B alleles of most subjects accurately.

13 Jbeta primers and 60 Vbeta primers were used for the PCR. TCRdb's copy holds only in-frame clones and misses some; the assay was immunoSEQ multiplex PCR. The table includes tens of thousands of clones, around 80% detected once. Note on this clone: The antigen is unknown.

The sequence derives from a man in his fifties or sixties in good health and CMV-seropositive. Sequencing was carried out using PBMCs.

The CDR3 protein is CAISGSGGTDTQYF. The CDR3 bases are TGTGCCATCAGTGGAAGCGGGGGCACAGATACGCAGTATTTT. This chain joins TRBV10-3 and TRBJ2-3; 7 nucleotides line up with TRBD2. The germline V gene has CDR1 ENHRY and CDR2 SYGVKD. This CDR3 contains 14 residues. The ends lost 4 bases at V and 1 base at J; junction bases unmatched: 2.